Detailed here is one T cell receptor beta chain. It has no known antigen specificity. Germline is not matched at one junction end, which may reflect a read error. The sequencer was an Illumina HiSeq 1500. TCRdb took the public reads, trimmed them with fastp at Q25, ran MiXCR for clone calling and kept in-frame beta chains. Rows with one shared CDR3 protein collapse into an entry with the most common genes and DNA. This sample lists approximately 730,000 distinct CDR3 sequences; 25% to 30% were detected once. The top ten constitute over 10% of the sample. Per the publication, the treatment or condition label means: in vitro stimulation with specific CMV peptide epitopes to enrich CMV-specific T cells. The CDR3 measures 17 amino acids from cysteine to phenylalanine. The entry retains the CDR3 DNA only, 51 bases that are in frame from base 1. Looking up the germline V gene (reference sequence) yields CDR1 GTSNPN and CDR2 SVGIG.

This entry belongs to a study of T cell repertoires in cytomegalovirus infection (dated by TCRdb to between 2019 and 2020). Context from the whole study: Alongside well-studied HLA-B-restricted epitopes, the peptide stimulations were aimed at recently identified HLA-C-restricted CMV epitopes, whose presentation resists viral immunomodulation. Donor HLA type was relevant to the analysis, as public TCR beta signatures indicated carriage of CMV infection together with the matching HLA type.

General study outcomes and caveats: The ex vivo response was dominated by HLA-C-restricted CMV-specific TCR beta clonotypes, and the single most frequent clonotype in two of eight donors was supplied by these HLA-C-restricted clonotypes. In both this cohort and an independent cohort of 352 donors, the cumulative frequency of public TCR beta family members distinguished carriers of CMV infection plus the relevant HLA type.

The chain couples TRBV30 to TRBJ1-5; the D gene cannot be resolved reliably. The clonotype originates from a human donor in good health (CMV status not recorded). Some clones in this sample may be carry-over from other donors' samples. Sequencing was performed on cultured CD8+ T cells from PBMCs, taken from culture after CMV antigen stimulation. The DNA sequence is as follows: TGCGCGGACGAGGACTGGTGGGAGTCTTTTTCAATTTTTCTCCAGCATTTT. The encoded protein is CADEDWWESFSIFLQHF. Reference TRBV30 and TRBJ1-5 proteins supply the regions before and after the CDR3; the full variable domain is: SQTIHQWPATLVQPVGSPLSLECTVEGTSNPNLYWYRQAAGRGLQLLFYSVGIGQISSEVPQNLSASRPQDRQFILSSKKLLLSDSGFYLCADEDWWESFSIFLQHFGDGTRLSIL.